This T cell receptor (beta chain) was observed in a study of read filtering for tumor transcriptome and immune sequencing. In the study overall: Among patients, approximately 17 were male and more than 13 female, aged 47 to 80 (mean around 61). After DNase treatment, RNA was made into whole-transcriptome libraries. Revised staging placed eight or nine patients in R-ISS I, some 17 in II, 6 or 7 in III. Broader study findings: IR-seq captured clonotypes deeper and more reliably than RNA-seq.

This clonotype has at least ten counts. Its antigen is not identified. This library used about 400 ng RNA and molecular barcoded adaptors spanning alpha/delta and beta/gamma chains. TCRdb itself ran the reads through MiXCR, one entry per CDR3 protein. Of about 130,000 distinct CDR3 sequences in the sample, approximately 12% were seen once. The V gene lost 1 base and the J gene lost 1 base, with 7 bases spanning the gap. This CDR3 is built from 14 residues. Germline V CDR1 and CDR2: MDHEN, SYDVKM. The receptor's source is a donor at least 40 years old with multiple myeloma. The sample consisted of a population of CD138-negative cells sorted from bone marrow. The chain uses TRBV28 and TRBJ2-5; D is ambiguous. The CDR3 sequence is CASSLSGVQETQYF. In nucleotides, the CDR3 is TGTGCCAGCAGTTTATCAGGCGTCCAAGAGACCCAGTACTTC.